The table lists the clone carrying this T cell receptor beta chain with a few counts. Its matching antigen is unknown. The data were obtained in a study of T-cell memory formation after mild COVID-19. Study observations and caveats: Within pre-infection memory, some responding clones were found, suggesting cross-reactive memory joined. Later expanders leaned CD4+, whereas clones that contracted between day 15 and 85 were balanced CD4/CD8.

CDR3 length: 14 residues. The V gene's germline CDR1 is LNHDA and CDR2 SQIVND (reference sequence). Trimming shortened V by 3 bases and J by 9 bases, and 15 bases separated the two germline ends. Constant-segment primers served in 5'RACE that generated TCR alpha and TCR beta cDNA libraries bearing sample barcodes and UMIs. TCRdb reprocessed the 5' RACE reads with MiXCR, giving one entry per CDR3 protein. The data contain roughly 600,000 distinct CDR3 sequences, approximately 19% of them singletons. This TCR came from an adult woman who had mild COVID-19 (a few samples of this study predate the infection). Cell type and time point are not known. The chain employs TRBV19 and TRBJ1-5; perhaps TRBD1 as D (6 bases). The sequencing input was PBMCs or a T cell subset sorted from them (not recorded which). CDR3 protein: CASSMGGALGPQHF. The DNA for the CDR3 is TGTGCCAGTAGTATGGGGGGGGCCCTCGGGCCCCAGCATTTT.